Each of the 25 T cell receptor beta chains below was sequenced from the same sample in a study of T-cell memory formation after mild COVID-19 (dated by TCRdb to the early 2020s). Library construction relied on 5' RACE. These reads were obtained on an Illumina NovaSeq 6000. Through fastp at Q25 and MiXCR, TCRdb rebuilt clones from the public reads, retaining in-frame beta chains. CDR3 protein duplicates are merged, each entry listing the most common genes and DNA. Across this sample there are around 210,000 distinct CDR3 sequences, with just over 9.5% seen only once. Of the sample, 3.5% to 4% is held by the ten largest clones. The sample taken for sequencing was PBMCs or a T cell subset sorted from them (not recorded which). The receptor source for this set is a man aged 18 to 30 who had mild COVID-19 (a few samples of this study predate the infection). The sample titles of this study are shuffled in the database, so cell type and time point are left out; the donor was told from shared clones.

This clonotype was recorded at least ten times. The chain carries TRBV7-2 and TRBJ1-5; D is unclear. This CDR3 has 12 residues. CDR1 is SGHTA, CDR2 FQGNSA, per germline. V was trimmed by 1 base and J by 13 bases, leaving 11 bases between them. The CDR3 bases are TGTGCCAGCAGCTTAGGGCCCAGGCCACAGCATTTT. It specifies CASSLGPRPQHF.

The CDR3 spells CASSPHGTGELFF. The CDR3, as DNA: TGTGCCAGCAGTCCCCACGGCACCGGGGAGCTGTTTTTT. The rearrangement links TRBV25-1 to TRBJ2-2; D gene ambiguous. V gave up 5 bases and J gave up 4 bases, with 8 bases separating them. Germline V lookup: CDR1 MGHDK, CDR2 SYGVNS. CDR3 size: 13 residues.

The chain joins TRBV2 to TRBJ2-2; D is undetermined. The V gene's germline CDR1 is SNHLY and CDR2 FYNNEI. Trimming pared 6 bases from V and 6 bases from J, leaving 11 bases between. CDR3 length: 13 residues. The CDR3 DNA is TGTGCCAGCAGGGAAAACTGGGCCGGGGAGCTGTTTTTT. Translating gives CASRENWAGELFF.

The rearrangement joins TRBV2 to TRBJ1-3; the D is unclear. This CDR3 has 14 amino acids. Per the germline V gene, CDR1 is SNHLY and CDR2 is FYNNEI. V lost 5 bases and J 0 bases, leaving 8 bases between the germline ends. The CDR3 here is CASSIDHSGNTIYF. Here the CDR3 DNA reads TGTGCCAGCAGTATAGACCACTCTGGAAACACCATATATTTT. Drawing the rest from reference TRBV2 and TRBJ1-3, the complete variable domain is EPEVTQTPSHQVTQMGQEVILRCVPISNHLYFYWYRQILGQKVEFLVSFYNNEISEKSEIFDDQFSVERPDGSNFTLKIRSTKLEDSAMYFCASSIDHSGNTIYFGEGSWLTVV.

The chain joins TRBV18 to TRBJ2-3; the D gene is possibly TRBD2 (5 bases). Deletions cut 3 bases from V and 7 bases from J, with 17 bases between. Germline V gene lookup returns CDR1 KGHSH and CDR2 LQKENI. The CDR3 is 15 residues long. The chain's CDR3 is CASSPQVHSGNTQYF. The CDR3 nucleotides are TGTGCCAGCTCACCGCAGGTACATTCGGGAAATACGCAGTATTTT.

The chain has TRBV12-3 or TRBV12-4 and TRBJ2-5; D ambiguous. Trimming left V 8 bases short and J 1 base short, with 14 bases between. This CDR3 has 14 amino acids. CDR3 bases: TGTGCCAGCGGCTTAGGAGCCCGCCAAGAGACCCAGTACTTC. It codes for CASGLGARQETQYF.

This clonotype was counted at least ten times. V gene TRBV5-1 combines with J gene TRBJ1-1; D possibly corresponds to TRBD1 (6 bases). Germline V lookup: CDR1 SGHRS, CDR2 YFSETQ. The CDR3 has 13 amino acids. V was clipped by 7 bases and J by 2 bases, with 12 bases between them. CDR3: CASQGQPNTEAFF. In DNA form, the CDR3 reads TGCGCCAGCCAAGGACAGCCAAACACTGAAGCTTTCTTT. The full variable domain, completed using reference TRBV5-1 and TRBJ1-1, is KAGVTQTPRYLIKTRGQQVTLSCSPISGHRSVSWYQQTPGQGLQFLFEYFSETQRNKGNFPGRFSGRQFSNSRSEMNVSTLELGDSALYLCASQGQPNTEAFFGQGTRLTVV.

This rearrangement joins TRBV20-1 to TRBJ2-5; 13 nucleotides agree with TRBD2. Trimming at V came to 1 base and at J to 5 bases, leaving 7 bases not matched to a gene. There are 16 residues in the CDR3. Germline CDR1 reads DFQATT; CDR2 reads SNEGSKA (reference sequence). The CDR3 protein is CSARATSGGRLETQYF. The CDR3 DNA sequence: TGCAGTGCTAGAGCGACTAGCGGGGGGCGGTTGGAGACCCAGTACTTC.

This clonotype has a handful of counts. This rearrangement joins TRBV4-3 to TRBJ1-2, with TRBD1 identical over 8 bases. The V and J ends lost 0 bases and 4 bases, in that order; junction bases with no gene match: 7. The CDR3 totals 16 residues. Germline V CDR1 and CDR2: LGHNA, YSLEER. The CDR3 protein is CASSQDMRQGSYGYTF. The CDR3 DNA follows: TGCGCCAGCAGCCAAGATATGAGACAGGGGTCCTATGGCTACACCTTC.

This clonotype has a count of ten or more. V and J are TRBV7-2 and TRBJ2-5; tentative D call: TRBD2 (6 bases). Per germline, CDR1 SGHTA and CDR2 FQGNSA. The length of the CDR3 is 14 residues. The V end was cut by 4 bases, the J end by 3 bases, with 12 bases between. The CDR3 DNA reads TGTGCCAGCAGCTCCCGGGTAGCGGAAGAGACCCAGTACTTC. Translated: CASSSRVAEETQYF.

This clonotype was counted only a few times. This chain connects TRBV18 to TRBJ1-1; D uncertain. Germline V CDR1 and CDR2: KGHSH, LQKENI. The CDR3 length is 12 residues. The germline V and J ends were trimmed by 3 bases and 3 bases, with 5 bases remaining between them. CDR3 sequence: CASSPYDTEAFF. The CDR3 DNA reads TGTGCCAGCTCACCCTACGACACTGAAGCTTTCTTT.

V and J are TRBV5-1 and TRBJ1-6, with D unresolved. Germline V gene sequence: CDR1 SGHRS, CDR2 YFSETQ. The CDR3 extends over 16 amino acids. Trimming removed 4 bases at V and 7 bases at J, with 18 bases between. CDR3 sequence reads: CASSKGTVGLNSPLHF. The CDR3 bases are TGCGCCAGCAGCAAGGGCACAGTCGGCTTGAATTCACCCCTCCACTTT.

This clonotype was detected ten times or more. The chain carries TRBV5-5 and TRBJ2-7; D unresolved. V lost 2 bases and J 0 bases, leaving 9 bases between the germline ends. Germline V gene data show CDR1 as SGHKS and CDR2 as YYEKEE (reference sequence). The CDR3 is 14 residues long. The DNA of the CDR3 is TGTGCCAGCAGCTTAGGTCCGGTCTCCTACGAGCAGTACTTC. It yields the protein CASSLGPVSYEQYF.

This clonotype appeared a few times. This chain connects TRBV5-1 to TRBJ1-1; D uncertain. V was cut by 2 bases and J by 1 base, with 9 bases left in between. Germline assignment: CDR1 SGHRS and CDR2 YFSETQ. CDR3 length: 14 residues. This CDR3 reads CASSFGQENTEAFF. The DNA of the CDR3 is TGCGCCAGCAGCTTCGGCCAGGAGAACACTGAAGCTTTCTTT.

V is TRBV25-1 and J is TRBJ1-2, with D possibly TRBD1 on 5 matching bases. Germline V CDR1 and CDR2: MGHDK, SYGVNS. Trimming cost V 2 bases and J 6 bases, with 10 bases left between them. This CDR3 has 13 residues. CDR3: CASSEVWGDGYTF. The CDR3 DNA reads TGTGCCAGCAGTGAAGTCTGGGGGGATGGCTACACCTTC.

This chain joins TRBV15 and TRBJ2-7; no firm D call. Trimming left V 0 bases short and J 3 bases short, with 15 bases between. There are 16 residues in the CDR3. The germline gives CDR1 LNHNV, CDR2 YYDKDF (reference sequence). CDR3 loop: CATSRDIGSWGYEQYF. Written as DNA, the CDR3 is TGTGCCACCAGCAGAGATATCGGGTCCTGGGGCTACGAGCAGTACTTC.

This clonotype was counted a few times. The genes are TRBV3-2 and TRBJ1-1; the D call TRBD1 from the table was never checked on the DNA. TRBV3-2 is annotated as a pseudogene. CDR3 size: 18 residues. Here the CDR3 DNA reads TGTGCCAGCAGCCAAGAGTGTCGACAGTTTTATAAGGACACTGAAGCTTTCTTT. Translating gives CASSQECRQFYKDTEAFF.

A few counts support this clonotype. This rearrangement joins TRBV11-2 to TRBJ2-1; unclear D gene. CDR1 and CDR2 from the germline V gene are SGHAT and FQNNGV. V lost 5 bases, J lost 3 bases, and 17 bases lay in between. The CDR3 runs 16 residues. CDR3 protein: CASSPIYGRIYNEQFF. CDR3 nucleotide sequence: TGTGCCAGCAGCCCTATATACGGGCGAATCTACAATGAGCAGTTCTTC. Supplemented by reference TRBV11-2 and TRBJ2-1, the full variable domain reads EAGVAQSPRYKIIEKRQSVAFWCNPISGHATLYWYQQILGQGPKLLIQFQNNGVVDDSQLPKDRFSAERLKGVDSTLKIQPAKLEDSAVYLCASSPIYGRIYNEQFFGPGTRLTVL.

The chain's CDR3 is CASSQGTQGFTDTQYF. The CDR3 coding sequence is TGTGCCAGCAGCCAAGGAACTCAGGGGTTCACAGATACGCAGTATTTT. The chain joins TRBV4-2 to TRBJ2-3, with a weak D call TRBD1 (6 bases). CDR3 length: 16 residues. The germline V and J ends were trimmed by 1 base and 2 bases, with 13 bases remaining between them. The germline gives CDR1 LGHNA, CDR2 YNFKEQ.

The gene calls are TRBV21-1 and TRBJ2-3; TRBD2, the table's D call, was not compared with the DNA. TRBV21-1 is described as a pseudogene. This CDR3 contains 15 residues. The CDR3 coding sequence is TGTGCCAGCAGGGAACCGAGCGGTAGCACAGATACGCAGTATTTT. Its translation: CASREPSGSTDTQYF.

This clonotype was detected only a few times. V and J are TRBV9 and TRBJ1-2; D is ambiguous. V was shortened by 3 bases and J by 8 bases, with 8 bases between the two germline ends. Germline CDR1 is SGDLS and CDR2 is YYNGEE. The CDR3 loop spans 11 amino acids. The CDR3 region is CASSDQAGYTF. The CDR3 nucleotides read TGTGCCAGCAGCGACCAAGCCGGCTACACCTTC.

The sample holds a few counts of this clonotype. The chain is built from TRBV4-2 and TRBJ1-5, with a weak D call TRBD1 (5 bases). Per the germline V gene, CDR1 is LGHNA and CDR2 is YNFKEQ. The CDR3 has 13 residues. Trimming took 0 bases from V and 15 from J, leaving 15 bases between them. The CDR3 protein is CASSQDATAGRHF. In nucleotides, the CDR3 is TGTGCCAGCAGCCAAGATGCGACGGCGGGGCGGCATTTT.

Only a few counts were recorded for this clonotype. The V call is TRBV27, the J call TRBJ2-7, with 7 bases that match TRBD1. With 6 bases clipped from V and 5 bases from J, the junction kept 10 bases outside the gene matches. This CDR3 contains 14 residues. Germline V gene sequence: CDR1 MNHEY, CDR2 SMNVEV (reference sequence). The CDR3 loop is CASSRSLDRHEQYF. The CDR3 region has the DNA TGTGCCAGCAGCCGCTCCCTGGACAGGCACGAGCAGTACTTC.

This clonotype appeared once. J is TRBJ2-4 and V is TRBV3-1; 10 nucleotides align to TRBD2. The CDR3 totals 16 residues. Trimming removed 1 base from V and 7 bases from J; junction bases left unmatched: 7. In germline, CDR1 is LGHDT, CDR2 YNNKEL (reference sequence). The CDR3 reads CASSQAPTSGFNIQYF. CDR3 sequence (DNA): TGTGCCAGCAGCCAAGCCCCGACTAGCGGGTTCAACATTCAGTACTTC. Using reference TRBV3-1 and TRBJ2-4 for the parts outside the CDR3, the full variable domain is DTAVSQTPKYLVTQMGNDKSIKCEQNLGHDTMYWYKQDSKKFLKIMFSYNNKELIINETVPNRFSPKSPDKAHLNLHINSLELGDSAVYFCASSQAPTSGFNIQYFGAGTRLSVL.

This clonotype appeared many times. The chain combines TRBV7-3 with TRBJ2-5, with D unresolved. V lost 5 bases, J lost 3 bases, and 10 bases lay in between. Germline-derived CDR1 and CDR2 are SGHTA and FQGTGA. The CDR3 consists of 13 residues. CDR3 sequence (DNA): TGTGCCAGCAGCCCCTCGGCGGAAGAGACCCAGTACTTC. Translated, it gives CASSPSAEETQYF.